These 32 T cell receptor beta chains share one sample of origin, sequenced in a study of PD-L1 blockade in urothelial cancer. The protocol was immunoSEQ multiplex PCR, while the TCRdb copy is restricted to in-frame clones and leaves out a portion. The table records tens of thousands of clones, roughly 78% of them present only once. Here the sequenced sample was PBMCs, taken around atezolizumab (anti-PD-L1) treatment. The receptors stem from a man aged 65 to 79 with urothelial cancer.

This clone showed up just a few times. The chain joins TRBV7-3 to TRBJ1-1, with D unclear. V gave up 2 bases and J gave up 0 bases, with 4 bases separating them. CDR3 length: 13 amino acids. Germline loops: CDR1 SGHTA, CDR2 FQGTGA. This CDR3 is CASSLELNTEAFF. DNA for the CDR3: TGTGCCAGCAGCTTAGAGCTGAACACTGAAGCTTTCTTT.

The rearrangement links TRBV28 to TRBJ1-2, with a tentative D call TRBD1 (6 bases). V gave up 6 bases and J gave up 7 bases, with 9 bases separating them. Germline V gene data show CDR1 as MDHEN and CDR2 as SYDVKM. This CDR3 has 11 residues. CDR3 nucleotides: TGTGCCAGCAGCAGCAGGGGTGGCTACACCTTC. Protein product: CASSSRGGYTF.

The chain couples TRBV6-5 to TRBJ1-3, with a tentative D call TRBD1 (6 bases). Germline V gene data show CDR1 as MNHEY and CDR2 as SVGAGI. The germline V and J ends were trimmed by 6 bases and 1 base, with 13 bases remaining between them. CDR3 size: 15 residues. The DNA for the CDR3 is TGTGCCAGCAGGGGCAACACAGGGTCTGGAAACACCATATATTTT. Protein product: CASRGNTGSGNTIYF.

The CDR3: CASSQEVTHLRETQYF. CDR3 sequence (DNA): TGTGCCAGCAGCCAAGAAGTCACCCACTTAAGAGAGACCCAGTACTTC. V gene TRBV14 combines with J gene TRBJ2-5; D gene ambiguous. The CDR3 contains 16 residues. Germline V gene lookup returns CDR1 SGHDN and CDR2 FVKESK. Trimming removed 0 bases at V and 4 bases at J, with 15 bases between.

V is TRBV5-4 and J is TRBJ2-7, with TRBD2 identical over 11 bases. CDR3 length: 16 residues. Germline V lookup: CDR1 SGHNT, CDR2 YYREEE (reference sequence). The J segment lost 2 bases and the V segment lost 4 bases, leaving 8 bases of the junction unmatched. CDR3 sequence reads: CASSRGGLADTYEQYF. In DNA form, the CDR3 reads TGTGCCAGCAGCCGAGGGGGACTAGCGGATACCTACGAGCAGTACTTC.

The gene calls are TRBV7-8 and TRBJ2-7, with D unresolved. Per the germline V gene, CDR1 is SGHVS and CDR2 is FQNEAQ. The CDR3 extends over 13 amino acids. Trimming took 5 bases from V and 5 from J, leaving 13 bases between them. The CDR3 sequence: CASSLGSGNEQYF. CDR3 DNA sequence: TGTGCCAGCAGCCTGGGCTCAGGTAACGAGCAGTACTTC.

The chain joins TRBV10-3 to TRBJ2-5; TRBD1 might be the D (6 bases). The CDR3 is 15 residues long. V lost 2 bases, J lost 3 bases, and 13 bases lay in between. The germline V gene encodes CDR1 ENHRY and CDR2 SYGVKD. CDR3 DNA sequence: TGTGCCATCAGTGAGCGCGGACAGTTCGAAGAGACCCAGTACTTC. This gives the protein CAISERGQFEETQYF.

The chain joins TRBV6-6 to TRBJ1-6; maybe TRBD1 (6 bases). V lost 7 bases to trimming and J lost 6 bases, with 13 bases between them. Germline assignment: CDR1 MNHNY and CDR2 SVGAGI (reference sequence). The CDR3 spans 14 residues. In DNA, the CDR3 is TGTGCCAGCAATGTCAGGGGCCGTAATTCACCCCTCCACTTT. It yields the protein CASNVRGRNSPLHF.

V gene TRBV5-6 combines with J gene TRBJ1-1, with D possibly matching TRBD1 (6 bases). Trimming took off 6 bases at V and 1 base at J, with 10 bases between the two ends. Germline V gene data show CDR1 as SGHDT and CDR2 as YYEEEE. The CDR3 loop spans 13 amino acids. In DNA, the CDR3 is TGTGCCAGCATTCTCAGGGGGAACACTGAAGCTTTCTTT. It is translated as CASILRGNTEAFF.

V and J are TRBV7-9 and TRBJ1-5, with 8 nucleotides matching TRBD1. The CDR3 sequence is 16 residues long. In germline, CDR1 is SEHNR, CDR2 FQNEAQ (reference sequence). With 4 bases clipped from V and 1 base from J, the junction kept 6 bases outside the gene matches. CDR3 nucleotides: TGTGCCAGCAGCTCCTCAGGGGGCACGAGCAATCAGCCCCAGCATTTT. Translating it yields CASSSSGGTSNQPQHF.

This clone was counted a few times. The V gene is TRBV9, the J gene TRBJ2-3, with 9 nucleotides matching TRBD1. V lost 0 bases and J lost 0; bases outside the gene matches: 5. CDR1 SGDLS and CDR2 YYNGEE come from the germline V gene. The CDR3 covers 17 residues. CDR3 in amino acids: CASSVAGQGISTDTQYF. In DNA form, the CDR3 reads TGTGCCAGCAGCGTAGCTGGACAGGGGATTAGCACAGATACGCAGTATTTT.

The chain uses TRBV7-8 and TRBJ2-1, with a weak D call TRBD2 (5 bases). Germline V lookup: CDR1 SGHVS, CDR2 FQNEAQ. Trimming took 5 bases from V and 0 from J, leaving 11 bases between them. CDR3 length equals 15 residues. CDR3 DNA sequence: TGTGCCAGCAGCCAAAGAAGCGGCTCCTACAATGAGCAGTTCTTC. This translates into CASSQRSGSYNEQFF.

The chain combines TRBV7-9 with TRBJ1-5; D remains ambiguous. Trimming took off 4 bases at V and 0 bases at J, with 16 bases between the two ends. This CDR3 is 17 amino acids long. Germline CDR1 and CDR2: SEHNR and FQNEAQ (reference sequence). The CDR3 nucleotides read TGTGCCAGCAGCTCCGGACGGGGTTTGGGTAGCAATCAGCCCCAGCATTTT. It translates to CASSSGRGLGSNQPQHF.

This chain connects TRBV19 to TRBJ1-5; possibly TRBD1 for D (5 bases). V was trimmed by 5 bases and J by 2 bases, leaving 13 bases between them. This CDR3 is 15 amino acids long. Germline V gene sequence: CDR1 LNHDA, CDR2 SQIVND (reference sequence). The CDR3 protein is CASSFTGGGNQPQHF. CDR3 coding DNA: TGTGCCAGTAGTTTCACTGGGGGGGGCAATCAGCCCCAGCATTTT.

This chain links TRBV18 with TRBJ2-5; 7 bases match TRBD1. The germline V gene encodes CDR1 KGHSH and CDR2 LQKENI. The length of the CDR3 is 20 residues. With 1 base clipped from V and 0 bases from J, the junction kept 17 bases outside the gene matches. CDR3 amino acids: CASSPLWAGGPASYQETQYF. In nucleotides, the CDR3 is TGTGCCAGCTCACCACTATGGGCAGGGGGTCCTGCCTCCTACCAAGAGACCCAGTACTTC.

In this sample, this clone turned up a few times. CDR3 protein: CASSYSPGQNYEQYF. CDR3 coding DNA: TGTGCCAGCAGTTACTCGCCGGGACAAAATTACGAGCAGTACTTC. V usage is TRBV6-6 and J usage is TRBJ2-7, with a possible D match to TRBD1 (6 bases). Between the trimmed V and J ends, which lost 0 bases and 4 bases, there was a span of 13 bases. In germline, CDR1 is MNHNY, CDR2 SVGAGI (reference sequence). This CDR3 has 15 amino acids.

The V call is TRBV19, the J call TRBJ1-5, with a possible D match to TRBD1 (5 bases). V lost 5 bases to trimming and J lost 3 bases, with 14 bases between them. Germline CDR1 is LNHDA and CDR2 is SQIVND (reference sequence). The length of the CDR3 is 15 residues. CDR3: CASSLRRGTNQPQHF. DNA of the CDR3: TGTGCCAGTAGTTTACGTAGGGGAACCAATCAGCCCCAGCATTTT. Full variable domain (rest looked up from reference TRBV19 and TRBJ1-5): DGGITQSPKYLFRKEGQNVTLSCEQNLNHDAMYWYRQDPGQGLRLIYYSQIVNDFQKGDIAEGYSVSREKKESFPLTVTSAQKNPTAFYLCASSLRRGTNQPQHFGDGTRLSIL.

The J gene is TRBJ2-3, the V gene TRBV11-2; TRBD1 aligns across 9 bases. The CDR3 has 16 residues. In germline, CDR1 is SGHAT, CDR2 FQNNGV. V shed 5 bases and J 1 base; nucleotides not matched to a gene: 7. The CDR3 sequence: CASSRTGGRGTDTQYF. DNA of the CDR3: TGTGCCAGCAGCCGTACAGGGGGCCGCGGCACAGATACGCAGTATTTT.

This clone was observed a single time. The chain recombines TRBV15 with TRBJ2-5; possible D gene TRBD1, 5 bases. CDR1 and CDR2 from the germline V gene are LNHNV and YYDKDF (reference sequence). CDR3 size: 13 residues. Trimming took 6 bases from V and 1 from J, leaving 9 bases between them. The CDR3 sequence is CATSGATQETQYF. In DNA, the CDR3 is TGTGCCACCAGTGGGGCAACCCAAGAGACCCAGTACTTC.

CDR3: CASSQESAGGLGTNEKLFF. Written as DNA, the CDR3 is TGCGCCAGCAGCCAAGAGTCGGCAGGGGGCCTTGGAACTAATGAAAAACTGTTTTTT. The rearrangement links TRBV4-3 to TRBJ1-4; 8 nucleotides match TRBD1. J lost 1 base, V lost 0 bases, and 10 bases had no gene match. This CDR3 is built from 19 residues. The germline gives CDR1 LGHNA, CDR2 YSLEER.

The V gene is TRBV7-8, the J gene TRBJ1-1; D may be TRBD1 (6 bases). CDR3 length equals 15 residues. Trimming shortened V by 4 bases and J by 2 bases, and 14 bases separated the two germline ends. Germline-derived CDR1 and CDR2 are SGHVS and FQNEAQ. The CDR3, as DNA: TGTGCCAGCAGCTCCACGGGAGGGACAAACACTGAAGCTTTCTTT. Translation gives CASSSTGGTNTEAFF.

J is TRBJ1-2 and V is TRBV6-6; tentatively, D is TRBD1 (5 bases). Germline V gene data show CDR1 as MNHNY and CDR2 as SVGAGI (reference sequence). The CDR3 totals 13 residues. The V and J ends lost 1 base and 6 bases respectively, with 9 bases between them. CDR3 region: CASSYFQGNGYTF. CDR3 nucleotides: TGTGCCAGCAGTTACTTTCAGGGAAATGGCTACACCTTC.

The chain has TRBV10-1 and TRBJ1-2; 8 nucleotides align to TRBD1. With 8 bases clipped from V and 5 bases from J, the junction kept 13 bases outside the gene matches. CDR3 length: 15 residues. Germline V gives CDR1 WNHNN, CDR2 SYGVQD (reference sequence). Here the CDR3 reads CASRARVDREYGYTF. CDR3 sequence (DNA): TGCGCCAGCCGAGCAAGGGTGGACAGGGAATATGGCTACACCTTC.

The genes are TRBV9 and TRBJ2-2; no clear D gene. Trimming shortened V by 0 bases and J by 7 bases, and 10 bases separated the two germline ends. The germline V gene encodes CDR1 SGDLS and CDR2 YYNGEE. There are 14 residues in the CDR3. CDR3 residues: CASSVVGGVGELFF. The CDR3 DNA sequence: TGTGCCAGCAGCGTAGTTGGCGGAGTCGGGGAGCTGTTTTTT. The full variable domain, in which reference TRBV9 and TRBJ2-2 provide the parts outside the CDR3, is DSGVTQTPKHLITATGQRVTLRCSPRSGDLSVYWYQQSLDQGLQFLIQYYNGEERAKGNILERFSAQQFPDLHSELNLSSLELGDSALYFCASSVVGGVGELFFGEGSRLTVL.

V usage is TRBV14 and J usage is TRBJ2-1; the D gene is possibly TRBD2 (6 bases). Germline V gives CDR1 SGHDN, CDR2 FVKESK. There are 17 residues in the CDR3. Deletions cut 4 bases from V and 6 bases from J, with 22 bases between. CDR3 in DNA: TGTGCCAGCAGCCCCCGAGGAGGGACGCTGGTATCCAATGAGCAGTTCTTC. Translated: CASSPRGGTLVSNEQFF.

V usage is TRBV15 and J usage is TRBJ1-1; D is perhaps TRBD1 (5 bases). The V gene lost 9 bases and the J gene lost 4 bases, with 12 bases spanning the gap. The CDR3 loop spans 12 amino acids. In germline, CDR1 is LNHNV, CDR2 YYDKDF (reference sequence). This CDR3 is CATSGGPTEAFF. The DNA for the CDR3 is TGTGCCACGTCGGGGGGTCCCACTGAAGCTTTCTTT.

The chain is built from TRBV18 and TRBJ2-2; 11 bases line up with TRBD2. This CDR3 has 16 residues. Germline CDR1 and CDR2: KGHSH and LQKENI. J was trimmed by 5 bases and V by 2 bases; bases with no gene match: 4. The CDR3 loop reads CASSPITSGGTGELFF. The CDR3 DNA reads TGTGCCAGCTCACCAATCACTAGCGGGGGAACCGGGGAGCTGTTTTTT.

CDR3 region: CASRPTARDRSSPLHF. CDR3 in DNA: TGTGCCAGCAGACCTACAGCACGGGACAGGAGTTCACCCCTCCACTTT. The chain carries TRBV6-7 and TRBJ1-6; 8 bases are a match to TRBD1. TRBV6-7 is reported as an ORF; its role is uncertain. The CDR3 consists of 16 residues. The V gene end was trimmed by 6 bases and the J gene end by 9 bases; junction bases not matched to a gene: 13.

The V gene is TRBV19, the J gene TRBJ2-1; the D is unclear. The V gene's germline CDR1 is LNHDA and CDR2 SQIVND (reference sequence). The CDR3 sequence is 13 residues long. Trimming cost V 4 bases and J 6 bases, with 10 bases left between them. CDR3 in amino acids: CASSKTGGNEQFF. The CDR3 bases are TGTGCCAGTAGTAAAACGGGTGGCAATGAGCAGTTCTTC.

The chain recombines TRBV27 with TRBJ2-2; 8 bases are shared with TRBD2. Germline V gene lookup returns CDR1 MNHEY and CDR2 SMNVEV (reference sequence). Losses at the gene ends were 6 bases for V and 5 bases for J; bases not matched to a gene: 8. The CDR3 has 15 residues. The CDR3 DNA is TGTGCCAGCAGCCTGAGCGGGAGCTTAACCGGGGAGCTGTTTTTT. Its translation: CASSLSGSLTGELFF.

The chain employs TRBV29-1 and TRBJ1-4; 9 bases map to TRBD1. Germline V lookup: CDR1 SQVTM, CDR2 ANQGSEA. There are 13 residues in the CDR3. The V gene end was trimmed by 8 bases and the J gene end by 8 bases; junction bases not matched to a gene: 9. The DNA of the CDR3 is TGCAGCTTCCTTGGGACAGGGTCCGAAAAACTGTTTTTT. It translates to CSFLGTGSEKLFF.

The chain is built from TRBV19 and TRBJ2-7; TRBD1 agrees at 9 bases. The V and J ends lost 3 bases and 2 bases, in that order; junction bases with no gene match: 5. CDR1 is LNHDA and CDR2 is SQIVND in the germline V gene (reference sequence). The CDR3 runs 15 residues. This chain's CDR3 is CASSIPGQGAYEQYF. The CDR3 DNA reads TGTGCCAGTAGTATTCCGGGACAGGGAGCCTACGAGCAGTACTTC.